The 5 T cell receptor beta chains given below trace back to one sample, sequenced in a study of blood T cell repertoires in COVID-19. Produced via immunoSEQ multiplex PCR; TCRdb's table is partial and in-frame only. The table has fewer than 200,000 clones, 65% to 85% seen once. The specimen was PBMCs or T cells enriched from blood (not recorded which). These receptors were collected from a woman in her 50s in a cohort exposed to, infected with or recovered from COVID-19 (not recorded which).

This chain uses TRBV5-1 with TRBJ2-1; 12 bases are shared with TRBD2. CDR3 length equals 20 residues. V lost 4 bases, J lost 8 bases, and 22 bases stayed unmatched. The V gene's germline CDR1 is SGHRS and CDR2 YFSETQ. This CDR3 is CASSLNPLAGGLAGSDEQFF. DNA for the CDR3: TGCGCCAGCAGCCTTAATCCCCTAGCGGGAGGGCTGGCCGGGTCCGATGAGCAGTTCTTC.

This chain joins TRBV28 and TRBJ2-5; 7 bases align to TRBD2. V lost 3 bases, J lost 4 bases, and 11 bases stayed unmatched. CDR1 and CDR2 from the germline V gene are MDHEN and SYDVKM. This CDR3 region has 16 residues. CDR3 amino acids: CASSLRRRGERETQYF. In DNA, the CDR3 is TGTGCCAGCAGTTTGCGGCGCCGGGGGGAGAGAGAGACCCAGTACTTC.

V usage is TRBV4-1 and J usage is TRBJ2-1, with D possibly TRBD1 on 6 matching bases. CDR3 size: 16 residues. CDR1 and CDR2 (germline): MGHRA, YSYEKL. Trimming took 1 base from V and 4 from J, leaving 14 bases between them. The CDR3 DNA sequence: TGCGCCAGCAGCCAAGGTGTAGGACAGAGTTACAATGAGCAGTTCTTC. Its translation: CASSQGVGQSYNEQFF.

The V gene is TRBV19, the J gene TRBJ2-1; 7 bases map to TRBD1. Per the germline V gene, CDR1 is LNHDA and CDR2 is SQIVND (reference sequence). This CDR3 has 17 amino acids. V lost 3 bases to trimming and J lost 7 bases; unmatched junction nucleotides: 15. CDR3 DNA sequence: TGTGCCAGTAGTATCCCTCGGCTAGGGGGCGCGGGTAATGAGCAGTTCTTC. Residues: CASSIPRLGGAGNEQFF.

The V gene is TRBV21-1, the J gene TRBJ2-5; the D call TRBD2 from the table was never checked on the DNA. TRBV21-1 is designated a pseudogene. The CDR3 is 15 residues long. The CDR3 loop reads CASSRALAGGETQYF. In DNA, the CDR3 is TGTGCCAGCAGCCGGGCCTTAGCGGGGGGGGAGACCCAGTACTTC.